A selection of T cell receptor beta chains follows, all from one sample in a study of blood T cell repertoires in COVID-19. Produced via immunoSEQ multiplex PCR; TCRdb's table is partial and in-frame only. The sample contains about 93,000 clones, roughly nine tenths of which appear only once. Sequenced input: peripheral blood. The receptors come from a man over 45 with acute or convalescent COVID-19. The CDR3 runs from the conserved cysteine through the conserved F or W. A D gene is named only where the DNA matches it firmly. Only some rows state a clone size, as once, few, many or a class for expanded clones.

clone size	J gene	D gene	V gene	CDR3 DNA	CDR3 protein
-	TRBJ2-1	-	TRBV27	TGTGCCAGCTCTGGGGTTGGGGGGTACAATGAGCAGTTCTTC	CASSGVGGYNEQFF
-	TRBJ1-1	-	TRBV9	TGTGCCAGCAGCGTAACGGGGGTAGCTTTCTTT	CASSVTGVAFF
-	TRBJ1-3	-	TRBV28	TGTGCCAGCAGTTTCTTAAGCCTTCAGGGTAAGGCTGGAAACACCATATATTTT	CASSFLSLQGKAGNTIYF
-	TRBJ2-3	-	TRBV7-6	TGTGCCAGCAGCTCCTGGGAGGGGGGGGGCTTGAATACGCAGTATTTT	CASSSWEGGGLNTQYF
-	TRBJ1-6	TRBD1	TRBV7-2	TGTGCCAGCAGCGACAGACAGGGGGATAATTCACCCCTCCACTTT	CASSDRQGDNSPLHF
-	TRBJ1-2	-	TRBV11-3	TGTGCCAGCAGTGTGGGGGGAGGCGCCGGGCAAAGGCAGGTGGGCTACACCTTC	CASSVGGGAGQRQVGYTF
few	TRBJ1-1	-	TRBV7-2	TGTGCCAGCAGCTTTGCAGGGAACACTGAAGCTTTCTTT	CASSFAGNTEAFF
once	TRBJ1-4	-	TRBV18	TGTGCCAGCTCACAGGGGTATAATGAAAAACTGTTTTTT	CASSQGYNEKLFF
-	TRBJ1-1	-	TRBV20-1	TGCAGTGCTAGTCCCACGGACAGAAAGAACACTGAAGCTTTCTTT	CSASPTDRKNTEAFF
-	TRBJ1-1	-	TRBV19	TGTGCCAGTAGAACAGGCAGGGAGGGTGAAGCTTTCTTT	CASRTGREGEAFF
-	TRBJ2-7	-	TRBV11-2	TGTGCCAGCAGCGCCCCGGGAGCGGATTCCTACGAGCAGTACTTC	CASSAPGADSYEQYF